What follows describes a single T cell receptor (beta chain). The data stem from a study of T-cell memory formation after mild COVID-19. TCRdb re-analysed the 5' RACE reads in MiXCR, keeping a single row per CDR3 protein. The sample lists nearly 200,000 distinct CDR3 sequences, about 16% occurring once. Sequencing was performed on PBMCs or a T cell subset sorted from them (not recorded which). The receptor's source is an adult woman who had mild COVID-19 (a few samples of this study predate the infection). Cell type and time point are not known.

The CDR3, as DNA: TGTGCCAGCCGGGCCGGGACAGGGGGCAGGAATGGCTACACCTTC. It specifies CASRAGTGGRNGYTF. The V call is TRBV6-6, the J call TRBJ1-2, with 12 bases fitting TRBD1. This CDR3 has 15 residues. J was trimmed by 6 bases and V by 8 bases; bases with no gene match: 10. Germline V lookup: CDR1 MNHNY, CDR2 SVGAGI (reference sequence).